These 23 T cell receptor beta chains were sequenced from one sample in a study of Tregs in tolerant kidney transplant recipients. Assay used: immunoSEQ multiplex PCR; TCRdb lists only in-frame clones, some missing. The sample has 90,000 to 150,000 clones, around 91% seen once. The sample taken for sequencing was CD4+ T cells from blood. The receptors here all came from a human donor in good health.

This clone was found once. CDR3 sequence reads: CASSLAWGASSPLHF. The DNA of the CDR3 is TGTGCCAGCAGCTTAGCCTGGGGGGCCAGTTCACCCCTCCACTTT. The chain carries TRBV7-9 and TRBJ1-6; tentatively, D is TRBD1 (6 bases). Germline CDR1 and CDR2: SEHNR and FQNEAQ (reference sequence). Trimming took off 0 bases at V and 9 bases at J, with 12 bases between the two ends. The CDR3 consists of 15 residues.

The rearrangement uses TRBV5-4 and TRBJ1-1, with D maybe TRBD1 (6 bases). There are 14 residues in the CDR3. Germline CDR1 reads SGHNT; CDR2 reads YYREEE (reference sequence). V was cut by 2 bases and J by 4 bases, with 12 bases left in between. The CDR3, as DNA: TGTGCCAGCAGCTTTCAAGTAGGGGGCACTGAAGCTTTCTTT. Amino acids: CASSFQVGGTEAFF.

The chain employs TRBV7-2 and TRBJ2-3, with D tentatively TRBD2 (5 bases). V gave up 3 bases and J gave up 7 bases, with 17 bases separating them. There are 15 residues in the CDR3. The V gene's germline CDR1 is SGHTA and CDR2 FQGNSA. CDR3 nucleotides: TGTGCCAGCAGCTTCGGGATTCCGACCCCTAATACGCAGTATTTT. Translated, it gives CASSFGIPTPNTQYF.

This clone was observed a single time. V usage is TRBV5-6 and J usage is TRBJ1-1; tentative D call: TRBD1 (6 bases). This CDR3 contains 15 residues. Deletions cut 2 bases from V and 0 bases from J, with 11 bases between. The germline V gene has CDR1 SGHDT and CDR2 YYEEEE. CDR3 nucleotide sequence: TGTGCCAGCAGCTTCTGGACAGACATGAACACTGAAGCTTTCTTT. Translation gives CASSFWTDMNTEAFF.

This clone was counted many times. The rearrangement joins TRBV2 to TRBJ2-1, with no clear D. The germline V gene has CDR1 SNHLY and CDR2 FYNNEI. This CDR3 contains 14 residues. Trimming left V 2 bases short and J 3 bases short, with 8 bases between. The DNA of the CDR3 is TGTGCCAGCAGTGAATGGGTCGACTACAATGAGCAGTTCTTC. This sequence encodes CASSEWVDYNEQFF.

V gene TRBV23-1 combines with J gene TRBJ2-5; no firm D call. TRBV23-1 is marked as an open reading frame, function uncertain. The V end was cut by 2 bases, the J end by 1 base, with 8 bases between. The CDR3 is made up of 14 amino acids. This chain's CDR3 is CASSQIPPQETQYF. In DNA form, the CDR3 reads TGCGCCAGCAGTCAAATCCCCCCCCAAGAGACCCAGTACTTC.

V gene TRBV11-3 combines with J gene TRBJ2-5, with D possibly TRBD1 on 6 matching bases. Per the germline V gene, CDR1 is SGHNT and CDR2 is YENEEA. This CDR3 contains 13 residues. V was shortened by 5 bases and J by 2 bases, with 9 bases between the two germline ends. In DNA form, the CDR3 reads TGTGCCAGCAGCACAGGGCTACAAGAGACCCAGTACTTC. It codes for CASSTGLQETQYF.

The rearrangement uses TRBV5-1 and TRBJ2-5; no firm D call. The CDR3 has 17 amino acids. Germline values: CDR1 SGHRS, CDR2 YFSETQ. Trimming left V 1 base short and J 1 base short, with 17 bases between. The CDR3 DNA reads as TGCGCCAGCAGCTTGTCCCCTAAACAGAGAGGCCAAGAGACCCAGTACTTC. Translation: CASSLSPKQRGQETQYF. The whole variable domain, filled in from reference TRBV5-1 and TRBJ2-5, reads KAGVTQTPRYLIKTRGQQVTLSCSPISGHRSVSWYQQTPGQGLQFLFEYFSETQRNKGNFPGRFSGRQFSNSRSEMNVSTLELGDSALYLCASSLSPKQRGQETQYFGPGTRLLVL.

V gene TRBV5-5 combines with J gene TRBJ2-2, with D possibly being TRBD1 (5 bases). Germline CDR1 SGHKS, CDR2 YYEKEE (reference sequence). There are 15 residues in the CDR3. Deletions cut 2 bases from V and 2 bases from J, with 10 bases between. CDR3 bases: TGTGCCAGCAGCTTTACAGGCCAAAACACCGGGGAGCTGTTTTTT. It specifies CASSFTGQNTGELFF.

The J gene is TRBJ2-5, the V gene TRBV11-2; 7 nucleotides agree with TRBD2. The trim removed 3 bases at V and 5 bases at J, leaving 9 bases unmatched. Germline CDR1 reads SGHAT; CDR2 reads FQNNGV. This CDR3 is built from 15 residues. CDR3 coding DNA: TGTGCCAGCAGCTTTCCCGAGGGCGGGAGTGAGACCCAGTACTTC. Translated, it gives CASSFPEGGSETQYF.

The chain has TRBV7-2 and TRBJ2-5; possibly TRBD1 for D (6 bases). Per the germline V gene, CDR1 is SGHTA and CDR2 is FQGNSA. This CDR3 has 15 amino acids. Trimming took 2 bases from V and 4 from J, leaving 14 bases between them. The CDR3 region is CASSLTQGMGETQYF. CDR3 DNA sequence: TGTGCCAGCAGCTTAACACAGGGAATGGGAGAGACCCAGTACTTC.

DNA of the CDR3: TGTGCCAGCAGCTTAATCGGGGGGCCCACAGATACGCAGTATTTT. Residues: CASSLIGGPTDTQYF. J is TRBJ2-3 and V is TRBV7-3; weak D call: TRBD2 (7 bases). V dropped 1 base and J dropped 2 bases, with 10 bases sitting between them. Germline CDR1 is SGHTA and CDR2 is FQGTGA. The CDR3 extends over 15 amino acids.

The chain carries TRBV5-1 and TRBJ1-1, with D maybe TRBD1 (6 bases). Trimming left V 0 bases short and J 1 base short, with 10 bases between. CDR1 and CDR2 from the germline V gene are SGHRS and YFSETQ. CDR3 length equals 15 residues. The chain's CDR3 is CASSLGGGGNTEAFF. CDR3 coding DNA: TGCGCCAGCAGCTTGGGAGGGGGAGGGAACACTGAAGCTTTCTTT.

This sequence joins TRBV27 and TRBJ1-6; unclear D gene. The CDR3 runs 15 residues. Trimming stripped 0 bases from V and 6 bases from J, with 9 bases between. Germline V gene lookup returns CDR1 MNHEY and CDR2 SMNVEV (reference sequence). CDR3 residues: CASSLSLYGNSPLHF. The CDR3 DNA sequence: TGTGCCAGCAGTTTATCCCTATACGGTAATTCACCCCTCCACTTT.

V gene TRBV9 combines with J gene TRBJ1-6, with D possibly TRBD1 on 5 matching bases. CDR3 length: 15 amino acids. In germline, CDR1 is SGDLS, CDR2 YYNGEE. Deletions cut 0 bases from V and 9 bases from J, with 13 bases between. The CDR3 nucleotides read TGTGCCAGCAGCGTAGGGGGGGAAAAGCTTTCACCCCTCCACTTT. Its protein is CASSVGGEKLSPLHF.

The chain uses TRBV4-2 and TRBJ1-2; 9 positions agree with TRBD1. Losses at the gene ends were 4 bases for V and 8 bases for J; bases not matched to a gene: 11. There are 15 residues in the CDR3. Per the germline V gene, CDR1 is LGHNA and CDR2 is YNFKEQ. The CDR3 spells CASSRDRAPEGGYTF. DNA of the CDR3: TGTGCCAGCAGCCGGGACAGGGCCCCCGAGGGGGGCTACACCTTC.

V is TRBV11-1 and J is TRBJ1-1; no reliable D call. This CDR3 has 15 amino acids. Trimming left V 5 bases short and J 4 bases short, with 17 bases between. Germline lookup yields CDR1 SGHAT and CDR2 FQDESV (reference sequence). The CDR3 sequence is CASSAPRGVSTEAFF. Here the CDR3 DNA reads TGTGCCAGCAGCGCCCCTCGGGGTGTCAGCACTGAAGCTTTCTTT.

The V call is TRBV7-2, the J call TRBJ1-6; weak D call: TRBD1 (5 bases). Looked up from germline, CDR1 is SGHTA and CDR2 is FQGNSA. V dropped 3 bases and J dropped 10 bases, with 19 bases sitting between them. The CDR3 totals 16 residues. DNA of the CDR3: TGTGCCAGCAGCTTGACACAACTATTGAGGGGCTCACCCCTCCACTTT. It specifies CASSLTQLLRGSPLHF.

The chain has TRBV27 and TRBJ2-5; weak D call: TRBD2 (5 bases). Trimming left V 8 bases short and J 0 bases short, with 13 bases between. Germline V CDR1 and CDR2: MNHEY, SMNVEV (reference sequence). The CDR3 is made up of 14 amino acids. The CDR3 protein is CASGRGRYQETQYF. Here the CDR3 DNA reads TGTGCCAGCGGGAGAGGTCGGTACCAAGAGACCCAGTACTTC.

The V and J genes are TRBV6-1 and TRBJ1-1; D is ambiguous. The CDR3 contains 15 residues. Trimming removed 6 bases at V and 4 bases at J, with 18 bases between. The germline gives CDR1 MNHNS, CDR2 SASEGT. This CDR3 reads CASRLGGSGGTEAFF. CDR3 DNA: TGTGCCAGCAGATTGGGAGGGAGTGGCGGCACTGAAGCTTTCTTT.

This chain uses TRBV11-2 with TRBJ1-4; a possible D gene is TRBD1 (6 bases). Germline V CDR1 and CDR2: SGHAT, FQNNGV. The V gene lost 5 bases and the J gene lost 8 bases, with 15 bases spanning the gap. The CDR3 spans 14 residues. The CDR3 is CASSTPYRAEKLFF. The CDR3 DNA is TGTGCCAGCAGCACACCGTACAGGGCCGAAAAACTGTTTTTT.

V is TRBV15 and J is TRBJ2-2; TRBD2 aligns across 8 bases. Germline V gene lookup returns CDR1 LNHNV and CDR2 YYDKDF (reference sequence). CDR3 length equals 14 residues. Trimming took 1 base from V and 7 from J; bases not matched to a gene: 2. In DNA, the CDR3 is TGTGCCACCAGCAGAGGCAGCGGGAGCGGGGAGCTGTTTTTT. It codes for CATSRGSGSGELFF.

The J gene is TRBJ1-1, the V gene TRBV12-5; D not resolved. Trimming took off 4 bases at V and 3 bases at J, with 6 bases between the two ends. This CDR3 region has 12 residues. Germline V gene data show CDR1 as LGHNT and CDR2 as FRNRAP. CDR3 sequence: CASGYKDTEAFF. The CDR3 DNA reads as TGTGCTAGTGGTTATAAGGACACTGAAGCTTTCTTT. The variable domain in full, completed from reference TRBV12-5 and TRBJ1-1, reads DARVTQTPRHKVTEMGQEVTMRCQPILGHNTVFWYRQTMMQGLELLAYFRNRAPLDDSGMPKDRFSAEMPDATLATLKIQPSEPRDSAVYFCASGYKDTEAFFGQGTRLTVV.